A selection of T cell receptor beta chains follows, all from one sample in a study of blood T cell repertoires in COVID-19. Data came from immunoSEQ multiplex PCR; TCRdb stores just in-frame clones and leaves some out. The sample has over 200,000 clones; roughly 90% are singletons. Sequencing was performed on peripheral blood. The receptors here all came from a man in his forties or fifties with active or convalescent COVID-19. CDR3s include the opening cysteine and the closing phenylalanine or tryptophan. D genes are given only for firm matches. Clone size is not always given. Where it is, it says once, few, many or a class for expanded clones.

>TRBD1|TRBV5-1|TRBJ1-3|-
CASSSRTGGSGNTIYF
TGCGCCAGCAGTTCCCGGACAGGGGGCTCTGGAAACACCATATATTTT
>TRBD2|TRBV14|TRBJ2-1|-
CASSQSLAGGYNEQFF
TGTGCCAGCAGCCAATCCCTAGCGGGGGGTTACAATGAGCAGTTCTTC
>-|TRBV11-1|TRBJ1-2|-
CASSLGADSYGYTF
TGTGCCAGCAGCTTAGGTGCCGACAGCTATGGCTACACCTTC
>TRBD1|TRBV5-1|TRBJ1-1|-
CASSWDRVDTEAFF
TGCGCCAGCAGCTGGGACAGGGTAGACACTGAAGCTTTCTTT
>-|TRBV29-1|TRBJ1-1|-
CSVGRAGFTKNTEAFF
TGCAGCGTCGGTAGGGCAGGGTTCACCAAGAACACTGAAGCTTTCTTT
>TRBD1|TRBV5-4|TRBJ2-7|-
CASSETGALEQYF
TGTGCCAGCAGCGAGACAGGGGCCCTGGAGCAGTACTTC
>-|TRBV12-3/TRBV12-4|TRBJ2-1|few
CASSVHSSNEQFF
TGTGCCAGCAGCGTACATTCTAGCAATGAGCAGTTCTTC
>-|TRBV11-2|TRBJ2-5|-
CASSFSRETQYF
TGTGCCAGCAGCTTCAGCAGGGAGACCCAGTACTTC
>-|TRBV29-1|TRBJ1-1|-
CSVEYSLNTEAFF
TGCAGCGTTGAATACTCGCTGAACACTGAAGCTTTCTTT
>-|TRBV7-9|TRBJ2-3|once
CASSQPGLFTDTQYF
TGTGCCAGCAGCCAGCCGGGACTCTTCACAGATACGCAGTATTTT
>TRBD1|TRBV2|TRBJ1-1|-
CASQGQLNTEAFF
TGTGCCAGCCAGGGACAGTTGAACACTGAAGCTTTCTTT
>-|TRBV5-1|TRBJ2-3|once
CASSLQFTDTQYF
TGCGCCAGCAGCTTACAATTCACAGATACGCAGTATTTT
>-|TRBV29-1|TRBJ2-5|-
CSVEGTLGETQYF
TGCAGCGTTGAGGGGACTCTGGGGGAGACCCAGTACTTC
>TRBD2|TRBV6-6|TRBJ2-7|-
CASSPTSGTSYEQYF
TGTGCCAGCAGCCCGACTAGCGGAACCTCCTACGAGCAGTACTTC
>-|TRBV9|TRBJ1-6|-
CASRATSTGTSPLHF
TGTGCCAGCAGGGCAACCTCGACAGGCACATCACCCCTCCACTTT
>TRBD1|TRBV15|TRBJ1-1|-
CATSRARQGTEAFF
TGTGCCACCAGCAGAGCCAGACAGGGGACTGAAGCTTTCTTT
>-|TRBV28|TRBJ2-6|few
CASGTGNSGANVLTF
TGTGCCAGCGGTACAGGGAACTCTGGGGCCAACGTCCTGACTTTC
>-|TRBV28|TRBJ1-3|-
CASSFPPRDSVSSSGNTIYF
TGTGCCAGCAGTTTCCCGCCTCGAGACAGCGTTTCTAGCTCTGGAAACACCATATATTTT
>TRBD1|TRBV5-4|TRBJ2-7|once
CASSLATGDFEQYF
TGTGCCAGCAGCTTGGCTACAGGGGATTTCGAGCAGTACTTC
>TRBD2|TRBV5-4|TRBJ2-7|-
CASSYPPGGGYEQYF
TGTGCCAGCAGCTACCCCCCGGGGGGGGGCTACGAGCAGTACTTC
>TRBD2|TRBV18|TRBJ2-1|-
CASSPWVAGLYNEQFF
TGTGCCAGCTCACCCTGGGTAGCGGGATTGTACAATGAGCAGTTCTTC
>-|TRBV19|TRBJ2-3|-
CASSARAGTSTDTQYF
TGTGCCAGTAGTGCCCGAGCAGGGACTAGCACAGATACGCAGTATTTT
>TRBD1|TRBV7-9|TRBJ1-1|-
CASSPGGSGTEAFF
TGTGCCAGCAGCCCAGGGGGCTCGGGCACTGAAGCTTTCTTT
>-|TRBV2|TRBJ2-3|-
CASREDGDTQYF
TGTGCCAGCAGGGAGGATGGGGATACGCAGTATTTT
>TRBD1|TRBV19|TRBJ1-5|-
CASSIQGENQPQHF
TGTGCCAGTAGTATTCAGGGGGAGAATCAGCCCCAGCATTTT
>-|TRBV28|TRBJ2-1|-
CASSLSAGSDEQFF
TGTGCCAGCAGTTTGAGCGCGGGGAGCGATGAGCAGTTCTTC
>-|TRBV2|TRBJ2-2|-
CASKQLGTGELFF
TGTGCCAGCAAACAGTTAGGAACCGGGGAGCTGTTTTTT
>TRBD1|TRBV6-5|TRBJ1-1|-
CASRPDRGAEAFF
TGTGCCAGCAGACCGGACAGGGGCGCTGAAGCTTTCTTT
>-|TRBV2|TRBJ2-2|-
CASRGDSPNTGELFF
TGTGCCAGCAGGGGTGACAGTCCGAACACCGGGGAGCTGTTTTTT
>-|TRBV18|TRBJ2-7|few
CASSPSSNEQYF
TGTGCCAGCTCGCCCTCCAGTAACGAGCAGTACTTC
>TRBD1|TRBV11-2|TRBJ2-3|-
CASSLGTGVREGNTQYF
TGTGCCAGCAGCTTAGGAACAGGGGTCCGAGAGGGAAATACGCAGTATTTT
>TRBD1|TRBV19|TRBJ1-1|few
CASRRLGQGMNTEAFF
TGTGCCAGTAGGAGACTGGGACAGGGAATGAACACTGAAGCTTTCTTT
>-|TRBV7-3|TRBJ1-1|-
CASSLGAGERDTEAFF
TGTGCCAGCAGCTTAGGTGCAGGGGAAAGGGACACTGAAGCTTTCTTT
>TRBD1|TRBV28|TRBJ1-3|-
CASSTTGGNGNTIYF
TGTGCCAGCAGTACGACAGGGGGAAATGGAAACACCATATATTTT
>-|TRBV18|TRBJ2-7|once
CASSPYGDSYEQYF
TGTGCCAGCTCACCTTACGGGGACTCCTACGAGCAGTACTTC
>TRBD1|TRBV2|TRBJ2-1|-
CASLTQGARGSNEQFF
TGTGCCAGCCTGACTCAGGGGGCGCGAGGGTCCAATGAGCAGTTCTTC
>TRBD1|TRBV5-6|TRBJ1-2|-
CASSDRDRSFYGYTF
TGTGCCAGCAGCGACCGGGACAGGAGTTTCTATGGCTACACCTTC
>-|TRBV28|TRBJ1-5|-
CASSSPRVQPQHF
TGTGCCAGCAGTTCACCCCGGGTGCAGCCCCAGCATTTT
>-|TRBV28|TRBJ1-1|-
CASREVNTEAFF
TGTGCCAGCCGCGAAGTGAACACTGAAGCTTTCTTT
>-|TRBV6-5|TRBJ1-5|-
CASSYSNLVWPQHF
TGTGCCAGCAGTTACTCGAACTTGGTTTGGCCCCAGCATTTT
>TRBD2|TRBV7-8|TRBJ2-7|few
CASSSRTSGSSYEQYF
TGTGCCAGCAGCTCCCGGACTAGCGGATCCTCCTACGAGCAGTACTTC
>-|TRBV9|TRBJ1-5|-
CASSPGGNQPQHF
TGTGCCAGCAGCCCAGGTGGGAATCAGCCCCAGCATTTT
>TRBD1|TRBV6-1|TRBJ2-1|-
CASSEVGTGNNEQFF
TGTGCCAGCAGTGAAGTAGGGACAGGGAACAATGAGCAGTTCTTC
>-|TRBV5-5|TRBJ1-1|-
CASSLAESVAFF
TGTGCCAGCAGCTTGGCCGAATCGGTGGCTTTCTTT
>-|TRBV7-9|TRBJ1-5|-
CASSLGGGSQPQHF
TGTGCCAGCAGCTTAGGGGGGGGGAGTCAGCCCCAGCATTTT
>-|TRBV3-1/TRBV3-2|TRBJ1-5|-
CASSPYPGGQPQHF
TGTGCCAGCAGCCCATACCCGGGCGGGCAGCCCCAGCATTTT
>TRBD2|TRBV14|TRBJ2-5|-
CASSHLAGGPWETQYF
TGTGCCAGCAGCCACCTAGCGGGGGGGCCTTGGGAGACCCAGTACTTC
>TRBD1|TRBV3-1/TRBV3-2|TRBJ1-1|-
CASSAGGWVTEAFF
TGTGCCAGCAGCGCAGGGGGTTGGGTCACTGAAGCTTTCTTT
>TRBD1|TRBV6-5|TRBJ2-7|-
CASEGQGSSYEQYF
TGTGCCAGCGAGGGACAGGGGAGCTCCTACGAGCAGTACTTC
>TRBD2|TRBV5-1|TRBJ2-1|-
CASSLGLAIYNEQFF
TGCGCCAGCAGCTTGGGACTAGCTATCTACAATGAGCAGTTCTTC
>-|TRBV24-1|TRBJ1-2|-
CATGRQANNYGYTF
TGTGCCACCGGCAGACAGGCGAATAACTATGGCTACACCTTC
>TRBD1|TRBV27|TRBJ1-5|few
CASSRQGFSNQPQHF
TGTGCCAGCAGTCGACAGGGTTTTAGCAATCAGCCCCAGCATTTT
>TRBD1|TRBV27|TRBJ2-5|-
CASSWDRELGTQYF
TGTGCCAGCAGCTGGGACAGGGAGTTAGGGACCCAGTACTTC
>-|TRBV29-1|TRBJ1-2|-
CSVEDLARDGYTF
TGCAGCGTTGAAGATCTAGCTAGGGATGGCTACACCTTC
>TRBD1|TRBV28|TRBJ2-3|-
CASSPTGTGRADTQYF
TGTGCCAGCAGTCCAACGGGGACAGGCAGGGCAGATACGCAGTATTTT
>-|TRBV11-2|TRBJ2-7|once
CASSRGWGLHEQYF
TGTGCCAGCAGTAGGGGCTGGGGGCTCCACGAGCAGTACTTC
>-|TRBV29-1|TRBJ1-1|-
CSVESGTEAFF
TGCAGCGTTGAGTCGGGTACTGAAGCTTTCTTT
>-|TRBV5-6|TRBJ2-3|-
CASSGLSSTDTQYF
TGTGCCAGCAGCGGACTGTCTAGCACAGATACGCAGTATTTT
>-|TRBV30|TRBJ1-6|-
CAWSGRSRLYSPLHF
TGTGCCTGGAGTGGAAGGAGTCGGTTGTACTCACCCCTCCACTTT